The present entry profiles one T cell receptor (beta chain) with its context. The source of the sample is a study of blood T cell repertoires in COVID-19. Repertoires were generated with immunoSEQ multiplex PCR, while TCRdb's copy carries only in-frame clones and drops some. The table includes roughly 38,000 clones, nearly 90% detected once. The germline CDR1 and CDR2 sequences are MNHEY and SVGEGT. Unmatched junction bases numbered 7, after V lost 2 bases and J lost 7 bases. The CDR3 runs 15 residues. The receptor was isolated from a man in his sixties with active or convalescent COVID-19. Sequenced input: peripheral blood. V is TRBV6-2 or TRBV6-3 and J is TRBJ2-1, with TRBD1 matching over 8 bases. The chain's CDR3 is CASSYRTGIVNEQFF. The CDR3 DNA reads TGTGCCAGCAGTTACAGGACAGGGATTGTTAATGAGCAGTTCTTC.